This note documents a single TCR beta chain sequence. Its antigen is currently unknown. V lost 3 bases and J 8 bases, leaving 10 bases between the germline ends. The germline CDR1 and CDR2 sequences are WSHSY and SAAADI. This CDR3 region has 13 residues. These data are taken from a study of PD-1 blockade in mismatch repair-deficient tumors. Turning to the study itself: Patients had 11 to 13 mismatch repair-deficient cancer types and were previously treated and progressing. Study observations and caveats: Tumor-resident clones, often absent from pretreatment blood, expanded after pembrolizumab and then contracted.

Mismatch repair deficiency was confirmed in all patients, by PCR or immunohistochemistry. The TCR-sequenced patients were three responders to pembrolizumab. Produced via immunoSEQ multiplex PCR; TCRdb's table is partial and in-frame only. The sample holds 35,000 to 40,000 clones, about 76% seen once. V is TRBV10-2 and J is TRBJ1-4; D ambiguous. The material sequenced was peripheral blood, taken 4 weeks after starting pembrolizumab. The clonotype comes from an adult with mismatch repair-deficient cancer. The DNA for the CDR3 is TGCGCCAGCAGTGAACGGGAAAGAGAAAAACTGTTTTTT. This translates into CASSEREREKLFF.